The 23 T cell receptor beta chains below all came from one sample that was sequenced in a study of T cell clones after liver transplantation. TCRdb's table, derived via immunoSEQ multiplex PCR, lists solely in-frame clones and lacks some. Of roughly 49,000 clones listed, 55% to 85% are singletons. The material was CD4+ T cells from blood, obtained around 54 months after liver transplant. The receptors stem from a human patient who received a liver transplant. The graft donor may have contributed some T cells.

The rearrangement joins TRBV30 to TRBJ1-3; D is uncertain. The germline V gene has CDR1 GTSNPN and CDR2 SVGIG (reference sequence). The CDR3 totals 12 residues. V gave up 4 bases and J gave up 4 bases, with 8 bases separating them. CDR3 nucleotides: TGTGCCTGGAATCTACAGGGAAACACCATATATTTT. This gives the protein CAWNLQGNTIYF. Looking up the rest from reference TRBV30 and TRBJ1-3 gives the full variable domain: SQTIHQWPATLVQPVGSPLSLECTVEGTSNPNLYWYRQAAGRGLQLLFYSVGIGQISSEVPQNLSASRPQDRQFILSSKKLLLSDSGFYLCAWNLQGNTIYFGEGSWLTVV.

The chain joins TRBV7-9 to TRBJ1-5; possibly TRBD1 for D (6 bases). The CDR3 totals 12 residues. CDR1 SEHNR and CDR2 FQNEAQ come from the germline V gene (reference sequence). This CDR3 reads CLTGRDNQPQHF. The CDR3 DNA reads TGTCTGACAGGAAGGGACAATCAGCCCCAGCATTTT.

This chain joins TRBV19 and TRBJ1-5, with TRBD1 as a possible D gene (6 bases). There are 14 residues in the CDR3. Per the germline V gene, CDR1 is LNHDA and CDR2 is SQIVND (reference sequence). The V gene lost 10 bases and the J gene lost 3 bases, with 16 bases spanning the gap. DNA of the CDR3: TGTGCCACCGAGGGGGGGCTACTCAATCAGCCCCAGCATTTT. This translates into CATEGGLLNQPQHF.

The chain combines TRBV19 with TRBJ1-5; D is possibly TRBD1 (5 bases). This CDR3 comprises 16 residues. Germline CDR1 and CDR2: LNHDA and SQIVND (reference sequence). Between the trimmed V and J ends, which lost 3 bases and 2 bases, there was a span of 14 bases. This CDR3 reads CASSIGRPGGNQPQHF. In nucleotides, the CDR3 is TGTGCCAGTAGTATTGGACGGCCGGGGGGCAATCAGCCCCAGCATTTT. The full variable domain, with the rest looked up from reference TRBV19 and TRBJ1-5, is DGGITQSPKYLFRKEGQNVTLSCEQNLNHDAMYWYRQDPGQGLRLIYYSQIVNDFQKGDIAEGYSVSREKKESFPLTVTSAQKNPTAFYLCASSIGRPGGNQPQHFGDGTRLSIL.

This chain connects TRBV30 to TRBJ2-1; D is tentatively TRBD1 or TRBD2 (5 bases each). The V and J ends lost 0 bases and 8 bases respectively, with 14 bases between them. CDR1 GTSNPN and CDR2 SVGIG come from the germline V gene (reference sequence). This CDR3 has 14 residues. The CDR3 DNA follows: TGTGCCTGGAGTGTTATGGGGACCGTAGATGAGCAGTTCTTC. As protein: CAWSVMGTVDEQFF.

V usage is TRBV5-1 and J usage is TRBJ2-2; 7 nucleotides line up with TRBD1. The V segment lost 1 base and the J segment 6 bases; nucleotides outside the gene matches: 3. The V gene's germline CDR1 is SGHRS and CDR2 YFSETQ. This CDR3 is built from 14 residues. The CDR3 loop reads CASSLQTGPGELFF. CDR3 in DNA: TGCGCCAGCAGCTTGCAGACAGGGCCCGGGGAGCTGTTTTTT.

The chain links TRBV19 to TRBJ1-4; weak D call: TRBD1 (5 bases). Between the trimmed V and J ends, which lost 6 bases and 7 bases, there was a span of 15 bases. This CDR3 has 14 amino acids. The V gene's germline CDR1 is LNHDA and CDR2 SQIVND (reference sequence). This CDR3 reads CASRPGAWGEKLFF. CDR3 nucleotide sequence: TGTGCCAGTAGACCCGGGGCTTGGGGTGAAAAACTGTTTTTT.

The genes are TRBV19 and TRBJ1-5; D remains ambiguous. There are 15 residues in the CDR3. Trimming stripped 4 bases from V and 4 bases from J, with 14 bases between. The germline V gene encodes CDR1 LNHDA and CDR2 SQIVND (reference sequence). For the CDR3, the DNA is TGTGCCAGTAGTACCCGAGGCCGGGAGAATCAGCCCCAGCATTTT. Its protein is CASSTRGRENQPQHF.

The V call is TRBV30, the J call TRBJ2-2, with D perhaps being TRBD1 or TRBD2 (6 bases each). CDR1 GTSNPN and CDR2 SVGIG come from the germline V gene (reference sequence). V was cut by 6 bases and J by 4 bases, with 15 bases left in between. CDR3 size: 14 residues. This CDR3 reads CACSWGAGTGELFF. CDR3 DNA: TGTGCCTGTTCTTGGGGGGCCGGCACCGGGGAGCTGTTTTTT.

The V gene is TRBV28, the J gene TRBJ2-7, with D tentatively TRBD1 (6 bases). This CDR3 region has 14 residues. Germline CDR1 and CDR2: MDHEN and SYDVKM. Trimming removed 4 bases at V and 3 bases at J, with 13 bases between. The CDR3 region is CASSSGQLIYEQYF. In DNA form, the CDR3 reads TGTGCCAGCAGTTCCGGACAGTTAATCTACGAGCAGTACTTC.

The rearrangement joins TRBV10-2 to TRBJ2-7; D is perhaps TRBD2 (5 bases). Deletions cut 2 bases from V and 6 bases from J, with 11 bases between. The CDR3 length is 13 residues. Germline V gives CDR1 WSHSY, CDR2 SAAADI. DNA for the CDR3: TGCGCCAGCAGTGAGAGGGCTCGGGGCGAGCAGTACTTC. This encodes CASSERARGEQYF.

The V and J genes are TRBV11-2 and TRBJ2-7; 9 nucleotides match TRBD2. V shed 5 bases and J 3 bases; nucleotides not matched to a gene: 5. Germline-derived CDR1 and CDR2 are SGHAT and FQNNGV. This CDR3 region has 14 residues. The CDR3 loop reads CASSPLTSGYEQYF. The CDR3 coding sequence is TGTGCCAGCAGCCCCCTGACTAGCGGCTACGAGCAGTACTTC.

Here the CDR3 DNA reads TGTGCCAGCAGCCCTGGACAGTGGCTGGCCGGGGAGCTGTTTTTT. It is translated as CASSPGQWLAGELFF. The chain uses TRBV5-4 and TRBJ2-2; D is perhaps TRBD1 (6 bases). CDR3 length: 15 residues. Germline CDR1 reads SGHNT; CDR2 reads YYREEE (reference sequence). V lost 4 bases and J 6 bases, leaving 16 bases between the germline ends.

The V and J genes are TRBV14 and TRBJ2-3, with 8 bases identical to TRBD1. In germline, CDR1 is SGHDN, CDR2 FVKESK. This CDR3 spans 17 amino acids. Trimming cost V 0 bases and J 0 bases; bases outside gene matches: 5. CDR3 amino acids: CASSQERGTGSTDTQYF. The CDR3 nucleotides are TGTGCCAGCAGCCAAGAAAGGGGGACAGGTAGCACAGATACGCAGTATTTT.

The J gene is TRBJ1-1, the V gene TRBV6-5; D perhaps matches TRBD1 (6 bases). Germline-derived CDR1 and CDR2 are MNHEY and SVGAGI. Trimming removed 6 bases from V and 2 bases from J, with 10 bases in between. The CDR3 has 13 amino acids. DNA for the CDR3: TGTGCCAGCAGCCAGGGGCTCAACACTGAAGCTTTCTTT. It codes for CASSQGLNTEAFF.

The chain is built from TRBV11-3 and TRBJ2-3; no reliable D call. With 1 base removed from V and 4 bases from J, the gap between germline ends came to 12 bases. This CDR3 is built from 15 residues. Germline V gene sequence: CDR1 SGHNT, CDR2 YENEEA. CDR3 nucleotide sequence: TGTGCCAGCAGCTTAGGTGGTAGTTGGGCAGATACGCAGTATTTT. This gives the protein CASSLGGSWADTQYF.

CDR3 bases: TGTGCCAGCAGCGTCGGACCTTCCAGCTCCTATAATTCACCCCTCCACTTT. As protein: CASSVGPSSSYNSPLHF. The V and J genes are TRBV7-6 and TRBJ1-6; no clear D. The CDR3 consists of 17 residues. The germline gives CDR1 SGHVS, CDR2 FNYEAQ. V dropped 5 bases and J dropped 0 bases, with 14 bases sitting between them. The variable domain in full, completed from reference TRBV7-6 and TRBJ1-6, reads GAGVSQSPRYKVTKRGQDVALRCDPISGHVSLYWYRQALGQGPEFLTYFNYEAQQDKSGLPNDRFSAERPEGSISTLTIQRTEQRDSAMYRCASSVGPSSSYNSPLHFGNGTRLTVT.

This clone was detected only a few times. CDR3 in amino acids: CASSTLNEQYF. CDR3 in DNA: TGTGCCAGCAGCACCCTCAACGAGCAGTACTTC. The chain employs TRBV28 and TRBJ2-7; D is uncertain. Germline V gives CDR1 MDHEN, CDR2 SYDVKM. This CDR3 comprises 11 residues. Deletions cut 6 bases from V and 5 bases from J, with 8 bases between.

The DNA for the CDR3 is TGTGCCAGTAGTTCACAGGGGCTTGCCTACGAGCAGTACTTC. Translation gives CASSSQGLAYEQYF. J is TRBJ2-7 and V is TRBV19, with TRBD1 matching 7 bases. The junction had 6 bases not matched to a gene; V was cut back by 5 bases and J by 2 bases. The CDR3 is 14 residues long. Germline CDR1 reads LNHDA; CDR2 reads SQIVND (reference sequence).

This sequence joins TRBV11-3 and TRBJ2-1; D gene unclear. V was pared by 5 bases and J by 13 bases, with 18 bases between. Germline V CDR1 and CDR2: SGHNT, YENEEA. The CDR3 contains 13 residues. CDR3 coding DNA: TGTGCCAGCAGCCAACTCCCACAGCGTCCCCAGTTCTTC. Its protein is CASSQLPQRPQFF.

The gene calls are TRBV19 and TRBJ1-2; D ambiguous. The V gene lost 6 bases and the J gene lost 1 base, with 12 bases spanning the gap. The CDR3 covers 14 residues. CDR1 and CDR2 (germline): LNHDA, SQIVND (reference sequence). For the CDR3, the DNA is TGTGCCAGTAGCCTCGGACTCCTTAACTATGGCTACACCTTC. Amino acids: CASSLGLLNYGYTF.

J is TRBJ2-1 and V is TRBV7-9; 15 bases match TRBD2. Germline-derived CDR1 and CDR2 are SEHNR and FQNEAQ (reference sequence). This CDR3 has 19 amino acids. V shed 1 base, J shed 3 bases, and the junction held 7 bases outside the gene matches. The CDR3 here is CASSLVDGTSGGIYNEQFF. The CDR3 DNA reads TGTGCCAGCAGCTTAGTCGACGGGACTAGCGGGGGGATCTACAATGAGCAGTTCTTC. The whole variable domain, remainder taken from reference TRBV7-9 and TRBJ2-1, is DTGVSQNPRHKITKRGQNVTFRCDPISEHNRLYWYRQTLGQGPEFLTYFQNEAQLEKSRLLSDRFSAERPKGSFSTLEIQRTEQGDSAMYLCASSLVDGTSGGIYNEQFFGPGTRLTVL.

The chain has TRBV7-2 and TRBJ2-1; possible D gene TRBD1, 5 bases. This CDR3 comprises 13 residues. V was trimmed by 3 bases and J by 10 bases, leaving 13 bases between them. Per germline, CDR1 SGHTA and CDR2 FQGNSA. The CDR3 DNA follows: TGTGCCAGCAGCTTTAGTACAGGTTGGGAGCAGTTCTTC. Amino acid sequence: CASSFSTGWEQFF. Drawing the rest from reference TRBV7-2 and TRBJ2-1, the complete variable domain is GAGVSQSPSNKVTEKGKDVELRCDPISGHTALYWYRQSLGQGLEFLIYFQGNSAPDKSGLPSDRFSAERTGGSVSTLTIQRTQQEDSAVYLCASSFSTGWEQFFGPGTRLTVL.